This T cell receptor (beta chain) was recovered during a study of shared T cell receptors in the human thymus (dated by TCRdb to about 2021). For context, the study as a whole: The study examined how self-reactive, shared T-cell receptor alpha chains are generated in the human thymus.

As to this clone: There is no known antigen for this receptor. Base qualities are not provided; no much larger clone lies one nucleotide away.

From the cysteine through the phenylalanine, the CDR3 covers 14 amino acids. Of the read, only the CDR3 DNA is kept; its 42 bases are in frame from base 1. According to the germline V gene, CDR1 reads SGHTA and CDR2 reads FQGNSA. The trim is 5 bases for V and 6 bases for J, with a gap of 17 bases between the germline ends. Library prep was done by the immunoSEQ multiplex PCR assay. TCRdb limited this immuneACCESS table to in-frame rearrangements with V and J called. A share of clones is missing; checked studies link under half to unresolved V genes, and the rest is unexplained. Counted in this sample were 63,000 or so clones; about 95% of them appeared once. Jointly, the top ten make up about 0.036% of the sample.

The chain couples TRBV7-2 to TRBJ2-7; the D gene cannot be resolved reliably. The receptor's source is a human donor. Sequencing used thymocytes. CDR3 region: CASSPLAENGEQYF. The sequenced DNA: TGTGCCAGCAGCCCCTTAGCCGAAAACGGCGAGCAGTACTTC.